The clone carrying this T cell receptor beta chain was recorded many times. Its target is unknown. This entry comes from a study of human T cells and chemical hapten exposure. Across the whole study: Patch tests containing 0.01% DPC, applied to the upper back, were read at 6 days.

The CDR3 contains 13 residues. V dropped 4 bases and J dropped 7 bases, with 11 bases sitting between them. Germline values: CDR1 KGHSH, CDR2 LQKENI. As for time point: patch test 1, 2 weeks after DPC sensitization. The treatment was: therapeutic diphenylcyclopropenone sensitization with weekly scalp DPC. Study-wide results and limits: A positive correlation with patch test score was shown by PT1 expanded TCR counts.

TCRdb processed the RACE reads anew with MiXCR; each CDR3 protein has one entry. The data show some 400,000 distinct CDR3 sequences, approximately 4.4% seen once. The rearrangement uses TRBV18 and TRBJ1-5, with D unresolved. Sequencing used whole blood, obtained in connection with sensitization to the hapten diphenylcyclopropenone (DPC). The clonotype was recovered from a woman aged 45-60 years with alopecia areata. Some clones in this sample may be carry-over from other donors' samples. The CDR3, as DNA: TGTGCCAGCTCACTGCTGTCGGAACAGCCCCAGCATTTT. It is translated as CASSLLSEQPQHF.